This T cell receptor (beta chain) was sequenced during a study of CD8+ T cells in alopecia areata. Trimming took 6 bases from V and 5 from J; bases not matched to a gene: 9. The CDR3 sequence is 14 residues long. CDR1 MNHEY and CDR2 SVGAGI come from the germline V gene. Investigators isolated RNA and reverse transcribed it into cDNA to act as the sequencing template. Assay: immunoSEQ multiplex PCR; the TCRdb copy retains only in-frame clones and omits some. The sample shows approximately 150,000 clones, about 72% of them seen only once. The sample here was CD8+ T cells sorted from blood, taken at week 0. This clonotype was obtained from a human donor with alopecia areata. The chain is built from TRBV6-5 and TRBJ2-7, with TRBD1 identical over 8 bases. The CDR3 nucleotides are TGTGCCAGCAGCGTGTCGGACAGGGAGGACGAGCAGTACTTC. Its protein product is CASSVSDREDEQYF.